This T cell receptor (beta chain) was captured in a study of T cell clonality in common variable immunodeficiency. Study-level points and caveats: In common variable immunodeficiency, TCR beta chains reportedly carried fewer deletions and N-nucleotide insertions. CVID subjects had higher TCRbeta clonality than healthy controls, most marked in about a third.

This CDR3 is built from 16 residues. CDR1 SGHTA and CDR2 FQGTGA come from the germline V gene. The junction had 7 bases not matched to a gene; V was cut back by 3 bases and J by 2 bases. This clone was found many times. Its antigen is unidentified. The read finishes 3 residues shy of the CDR3 end, and the germline J gene is used to complete it. Data came from immunoSEQ multiplex PCR; TCRdb stores just in-frame clones and leaves some out. This sample shows fewer than 75,000 clones and no singletons; roughly 1.5% rests with the ten largest. The chain has TRBV7-3 and TRBJ2-1; 7 bases agree with TRBD1. The origin of this receptor is a person aged 18 to 70 in good health. Source material: peripheral blood mononuclear cells. The CDR3 is CASSFLSGTAYNEQFF. The CDR3 bases that were read are TGTGCCAGCAGCTTCTTATCCGGGACAGCCTACAATGAG.